These T cell receptor beta chains were read from a single sample in a study of blood T cell repertoires in COVID-19. The data were produced by immunoSEQ multiplex PCR, yet TCRdb's version contains in-frame clones alone and is incomplete. The table lists about 71,000 clones, approximately 92% of them singletons. The source material was peripheral blood. These receptors all stem from a woman at least 80 years old with acute or convalescent COVID-19. The CDR3 runs from the conserved cysteine through the conserved F or W. Each record gives: J gene, V gene, clone size, D gene, CDR3 protein, CDR3 DNA. A D gene is named only where the DNA matches it firmly. Not all rows give a size; the values are once, few, many and, for expanded clones, a class.

TRBJ1-6,TRBV5-5,.,.,CASSPGSPLHF,TGTGCCAGCAGCCCAGGTTCACCCCTCCACTTT
TRBJ1-1,TRBV4-2,.,TRBD1,CASSHHRGMNTEAFF,TGTGCCAGCAGCCATCACAGGGGTATGAACACTGAAGCTTTCTTT
TRBJ1-2,TRBV7-9,.,TRBD1,CASSNNPRGYGYTF,TGTGCCAGCAGCAACAACCCCAGGGGGTACGGCTACACCTTC
TRBJ2-1,TRBV14,.,TRBD1,CASSPRQGTNEQFF,TGTGCCAGCAGCCCCAGACAGGGGACCAATGAGCAGTTCTTC
TRBJ2-3,TRBV6-1,.,.,CASSEAGRTDTQYF,TGTGCCAGCAGTGAGGCGGGCCGGACAGATACGCAGTATTTT
TRBJ1-5,TRBV19,once,.,CASHNDRLNQPQHF,TGTGCCAGCCACAATGACAGGTTAAATCAGCCCCAGCATTTT
TRBJ2-3,TRBV18,.,TRBD1,CASSRTGGTDTQYF,TGTGCCAGCTCACGAACAGGGGGAACAGATACGCAGTATTTT
TRBJ1-6,TRBV12-3/TRBV12-4,.,TRBD1,CASGTGVSSPLHF,TGTGCCAGCGGAACAGGGGTGAGTTCACCCCTCCACTTT
TRBJ1-5,TRBV24-1,.,.,CATSDPGSGGHQPQHF,TGTGCCACCAGTGATCCCGGGAGCGGGGGACATCAGCCCCAGCATTTT
TRBJ2-7,TRBV11-2,.,.,CASSFNAYEQYF,TGTGCCAGCAGCTTTAATGCCTACGAGCAGTACTTC
TRBJ1-4,TRBV3-1/TRBV3-2,.,.,CASSQLLSEKLFF,TGTGCCAGCAGCCAACTCTTATCGGAAAAACTGTTTTTT
TRBJ1-1,TRBV29-1,few,TRBD1,CSVGTGVSTEAFF,TGCAGCGTTGGGACAGGGGTGTCGACTGAAGCTTTCTTT
TRBJ2-4,TRBV13,.,.,CASSLAGAKNIQYF,TGTGCCAGCAGCTTAGCAGGGGCCAAAAACATTCAGTACTTC
TRBJ2-1,TRBV15,.,TRBD2,CATSRGSGGAHEQFF,TGTGCCACCAGCAGAGGTAGCGGGGGGGCACATGAGCAGTTCTTC
TRBJ1-6,TRBV25-1,once,TRBD1,CASSESRQGNSPLHF,TGTGCCAGCAGTGAATCGAGACAGGGCAATTCACCCCTCCACTTT
TRBJ2-5,TRBV3-1/TRBV3-2,.,.,CASSQSKTQYF,TGTGCCAGCAGCCAAAGCAAGACCCAGTACTTC
TRBJ2-1,TRBV9,once,TRBD2,CASSEREPSYNEQFF,TGTGCCAGCAGCGAGCGGGAACCCTCCTACAATGAGCAGTTCTTC
TRBJ1-3,TRBV3-1/TRBV3-2,.,TRBD1,CASSATGGGNTIYF,TGTGCCAGCAGTGCGACAGGGGGTGGAAACACCATATATTTT
TRBJ2-1,TRBV29-1,.,.,CSVEKSSYNEQFF,TGCAGCGTTGAAAAGAGCTCCTACAATGAGCAGTTCTTC
TRBJ1-4,TRBV27,.,.,CASSLPGTGGKRLFF,TGTGCCAGCAGTTTACCCGGGACGGGGGGGAAAAGGCTGTTTTTT
TRBJ2-4,TRBV4-1,.,.,CASSQDSQGLGAKNIQYF,TGCGCCAGCAGCCAAGATTCCCAGGGTCTGGGGGCCAAAAACATTCAGTACTTC
TRBJ2-1,TRBV5-8,.,.,CASSPSDVGGYNEQFF,TGTGCCAGCAGCCCGAGCGACGTGGGGGGTTACAATGAGCAGTTCTTC
TRBJ2-4,TRBV28,once,TRBD1,CASRGTGRAKNIQYF,TGTGCCAGCAGGGGGACAGGGAGGGCCAAAAACATTCAGTACTTC
TRBJ1-5,TRBV5-1,.,TRBD1,CASSPDRGGQPQHF,TGCGCCAGCAGCCCGGACAGGGGTGGTCAGCCCCAGCATTTT
TRBJ2-5,TRBV7-2,.,TRBD2,CASRFTRGAGETQYF,TGTGCCAGCAGATTTACGCGGGGGGCCGGGGAGACCCAGTACTTC
TRBJ1-2,TRBV20-1,.,.,CSAPGYGYTF,TGCAGTGCCCCAGGGTATGGCTACACCTTC
TRBJ2-7,TRBV7-2,once,.,CASSLARDSNEQYF,TGTGCCAGCAGCTTAGCGCGGGACAGCAACGAGCAGTACTTC
TRBJ1-1,TRBV3-1/TRBV3-2,few,.,CASSQDCASTPEGNTEAFF,TGTGCCAGCAGCCAAGATTGCGCCTCGACTCCCGAGGGGAACACTGAAGCTTTCTTT
TRBJ2-5,TRBV27,.,.,CASSTTVRQETQYF,TGTGCCAGCAGTACGACAGTGAGACAAGAGACCCAGTACTTC
TRBJ2-5,TRBV5-4,.,TRBD2,CASSSPSGQETQYF,TGTGCCAGCAGCTCCCCTAGCGGCCAAGAGACCCAGTACTTC
TRBJ2-1,TRBV5-4,few,TRBD2,CASSLGGSSYNEQFF,TGTGCCAGCAGCTTGGGCGGGAGCTCCTACAATGAGCAGTTCTTC
TRBJ2-3,TRBV4-2,.,.,CASSPAGSDRVADTQYF,TGTGCCAGCAGCCCTGCGGGGTCCGACAGGGTCGCAGATACGCAGTATTTT
TRBJ2-5,TRBV4-2,.,.,CASSKGAETQYF,TGTGCCAGCAGCAAAGGGGCTGAGACCCAGTACTTC
TRBJ1-2,TRBV20-1,.,.,CSANTGRGYTF,TGCAGTGCTAACACAGGAAGGGGCTACACCTTC
TRBJ2-5,TRBV29-1,once,.,CSVAGGETQYF,TGCAGCGTCGCCGGCGGAGAGACCCAGTACTTC